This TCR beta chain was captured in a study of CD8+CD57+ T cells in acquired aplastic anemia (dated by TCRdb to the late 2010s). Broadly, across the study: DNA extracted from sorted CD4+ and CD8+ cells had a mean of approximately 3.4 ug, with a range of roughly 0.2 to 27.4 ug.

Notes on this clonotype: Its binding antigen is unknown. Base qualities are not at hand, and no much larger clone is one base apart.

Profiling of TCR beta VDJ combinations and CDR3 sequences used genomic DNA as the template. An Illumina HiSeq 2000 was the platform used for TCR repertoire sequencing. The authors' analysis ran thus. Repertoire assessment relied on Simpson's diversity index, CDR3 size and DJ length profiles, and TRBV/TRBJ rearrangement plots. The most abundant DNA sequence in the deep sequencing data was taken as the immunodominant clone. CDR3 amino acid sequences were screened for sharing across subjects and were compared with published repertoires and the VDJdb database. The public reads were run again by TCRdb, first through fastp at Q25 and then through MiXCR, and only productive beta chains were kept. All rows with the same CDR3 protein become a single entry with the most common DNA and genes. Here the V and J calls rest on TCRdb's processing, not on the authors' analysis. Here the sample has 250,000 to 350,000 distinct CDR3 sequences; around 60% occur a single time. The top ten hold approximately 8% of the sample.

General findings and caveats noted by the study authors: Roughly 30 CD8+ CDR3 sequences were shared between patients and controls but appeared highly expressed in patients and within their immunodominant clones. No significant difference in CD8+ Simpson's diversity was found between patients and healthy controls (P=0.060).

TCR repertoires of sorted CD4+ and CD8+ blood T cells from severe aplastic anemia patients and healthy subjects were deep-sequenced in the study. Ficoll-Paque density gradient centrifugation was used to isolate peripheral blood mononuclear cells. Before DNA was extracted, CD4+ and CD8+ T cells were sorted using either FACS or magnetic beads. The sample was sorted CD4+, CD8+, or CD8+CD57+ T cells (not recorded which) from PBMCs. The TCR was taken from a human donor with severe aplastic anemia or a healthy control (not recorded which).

The sequenced DNA: TGTGCCAGCAGCTTTACACCGGGGACTAGAAGCTACGAGCAGTACTTC. Its protein is CASSFTPGTRSYEQYF. The chain joins TRBV5-8 to TRBJ2-7; 8 of the junction bases match TRBD2. The CDR3, from cysteine to phenylalanine, totals 16 residues. This entry keeps only the CDR3 DNA: 48 bases, framed from base 1. CDR1 and CDR2, per the germline V gene, are SGHTS and YDEGEE. V lost 2 bases and J lost 3 bases, and the count of bases not matched to a germline gene is 10.